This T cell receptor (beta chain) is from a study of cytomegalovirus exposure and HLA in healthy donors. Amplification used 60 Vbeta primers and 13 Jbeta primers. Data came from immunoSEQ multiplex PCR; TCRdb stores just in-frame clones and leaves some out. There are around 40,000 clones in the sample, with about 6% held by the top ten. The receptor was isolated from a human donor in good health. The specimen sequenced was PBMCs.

The CDR3, as DNA: TGTGCCAGCAGCCAAGCTAGCGCGAGCGCCTACGAGCAGTACTTC. Protein sequence: CASSQASASAYEQYF. The chain links TRBV14 to TRBJ2-7, with D tentatively TRBD2 (6 bases). This CDR3 is built from 15 residues. CDR1 and CDR2 from the germline V gene are SGHDN and FVKESK. Trimming left V 1 base short and J 2 bases short, with 12 bases between.